The text below deals with one T cell receptor beta chain. The germline gene is not matched at one end of the junction; a read error may be the cause. The germline gives CDR1 SQVTM, CDR2 ANQGSEA. There are 11 residues in the CDR3. These data belong to a study of tumor-infiltrating lymphocytes in primary liver carcinoma. Scientists recovered RNA and DNA together from roughly 20-30 mg of unsorted bulk tissue. Chronic HBV infection, which was untreated, was present in the patients. The authors sampled five separate regions per tumor. Production of TCR beta cDNA used 500 ng total RNA together with a constant-region primer. Slightly modified ARM-PCR, run as three nested multiplex PCR rounds, produced the TCR beta libraries. A C-beta reverse primer was combined with TRBV1-TRBV30 forward primers in the first two PCR rounds, and each round had around 11 cycles. TCRdb recomputed calls from the multiplex PCR reads with MiXCR, one row per CDR3 protein. The table has approximately 79,000 distinct CDR3 sequences, about 72% seen once.

The TCR comes from a middle-aged man with primary liver carcinoma and hepatitis B virus infection. The sequenced sample was liver tumor tissue from sampling region 4. Indicated subset: tumor region T4, right-lateral pole. The chain recombines TRBV29-1 with TRBJ1-2; D not resolved. CDR3 in DNA: TGCGGCGCAGGCGTACAATATGGCTACATCTTC. Its protein product is CGAGVQYGYIF. The variable domain in full, completed from reference TRBV29-1 and TRBJ1-2, reads SAVISQKPSRDICQRGTSLTIQCQVDSQVTMMFWYRQQPGQSLTLIATANQGSEATYESGFVIDKFPISRPNLTFSTLTVSNMSPEDSSIYLCGAGVQYGYIFGSGTRLTVV.